Listed here are 27 T cell receptor beta chains from one sample, sequenced in a study of CD8 T cells in ankylosing spondylitis. MiXCR was run by TCRdb on the 5' RACE reads, yielding one entry per CDR3 protein. The table includes around 180,000 distinct CDR3 sequences, 15% to 20% detected once. The source material was blood, either unsorted or a sorted T cell fraction (not recorded which). The source is a male donor aged 10-29 years with ankylosing spondylitis or in good health (not recorded which).

This clonotype occurred a few times. The V call is TRBV6-5, the J call TRBJ2-6; 10 bases agree with TRBD2. Germline CDR1 is MNHEY and CDR2 is SVGAGI. With 7 bases clipped from V and 0 bases from J, the junction kept 6 bases outside the gene matches. The CDR3 runs to 17 residues. CDR3 bases: TGTGCCAGCAAGCGACTAGCGGGTAGCTCTGGGGCCAACGTCCTGACTTTC. Residues: CASKRLAGSSGANVLTF.

The V call is TRBV6-1, the J call TRBJ2-7; 8 bases are a match to TRBD1. CDR3 length: 13 amino acids. V dropped 3 bases and J dropped 6; count of bases not matched to a gene: 4. Germline CDR1 is MNHNS and CDR2 is SASEGT. CDR3: CASSDQGATEQYV. Written as DNA, the CDR3 is TGTGCCAGCAGTGATCAGGGGGCAACCGAGCAGTACGTC.

This clonotype came up many times. The chain employs TRBV25-1 and TRBJ2-2; D gene unclear. The ends were cut back, 6 bases at V and 1 base at J, with 6 bases in the middle. Germline lookup yields CDR1 MGHDK and CDR2 SYGVNS. The CDR3 length is 13 residues. The CDR3 region is CASRQMNTGELFF. The CDR3 nucleotides are TGTGCCAGCAGGCAAATGAACACCGGGGAGCTGTTTTTT.

The chain recombines TRBV3-1 with TRBJ2-3; 8 bases line up with TRBD1. Germline CDR1 LGHDT, CDR2 YNNKEL (reference sequence). V lost 4 bases, J lost 2 bases, and 17 bases stayed unmatched. CDR3 length: 19 residues. As DNA, the CDR3 is TGTGCCAGCAGCCCCCGGGGGCAGGGGGCGGATTATCACACAGATACGCAGTATTTT. Amino acid sequence: CASSPRGQGADYHTDTQYF.

This clonotype was detected many times. The gene calls are TRBV7-6 and TRBJ2-3, with TRBD2 identical over 8 bases. The germline V gene has CDR1 SGHVS and CDR2 FNYEAQ. V trimming: 0 bases; J trimming: 3 bases; junction bases outside the gene matches: 5. The CDR3 length is 16 residues. CDR3 sequence (DNA): TGTGCCAGCAGCTTAGCTACGGGAGGGCCGACAGATACGCAGTATTTT. It encodes CASSLATGGPTDTQYF.

The table lists this clonotype with many counts. The chain combines TRBV10-2 with TRBJ2-7, with TRBD2 matching over 10 bases. The CDR3 spans 14 residues. With V trimmed by 6 bases and J by 6 bases, 8 bases remained unmatched. Germline V CDR1 and CDR2: WSHSY, SAAADI. CDR3 in amino acids: CASSPSGRGPEQYV. The CDR3 bases are TGCGCCAGCAGCCCTAGCGGGAGAGGTCCCGAGCAGTACGTC.

The chain has TRBV29-1 and TRBJ2-7, with a tentative D call TRBD1 (5 bases). V gave up 8 bases and J gave up 5 bases, with 13 bases separating them. Germline values: CDR1 SQVTM, CDR2 ANQGSEA. This CDR3 is 11 amino acids long. The DNA of the CDR3 is TGCAGCTCGATCGCAGGGAACGAGCAGTACTTC. It codes for CSSIAGNEQYF.

This clonotype was seen more than once but under ten times. This chain joins TRBV5-5 and TRBJ2-2; D possibly matches TRBD1 or TRBD2 (7 bases each). Germline V gene lookup returns CDR1 SGHKS and CDR2 YYEKEE (reference sequence). Trimming removed 4 bases from V and 6 bases from J, with 19 bases in between. The CDR3 length is 16 residues. The DNA for the CDR3 is TGTGCCAGCAGCCTCAGGGGGGAGGGCCGGGCCGGGGAGCTGTTTTTT. Its translation is CASSLRGEGRAGELFF.

This clonotype was seen only a few times. The V and J genes are TRBV18 and TRBJ2-2; D remains ambiguous. The CDR3 totals 14 residues. Germline CDR1 KGHSH, CDR2 LQKENI. V dropped 0 bases and J dropped 3 bases, with 5 bases sitting between them. The CDR3: CASSPPNYTGELFF. CDR3 in DNA: TGTGCCAGCTCACCACCGAACTACACCGGGGAGCTGTTTTTT.

The gene calls are TRBV29-1 and TRBJ2-1, with D possibly being TRBD2 (6 bases). This CDR3 is built from 13 residues. V was cut by 5 bases and J by 5 bases, with 13 bases left in between. CDR1 is SQVTM and CDR2 is ANQGSEA in the germline V gene. In nucleotides, the CDR3 is TGCAGCGTTCGGAGGGGACGGAACAATGAGCAGTTCTTC. Translated: CSVRRGRNNEQFF.

This clonotype was counted at least ten times. The chain is built from TRBV10-3 and TRBJ2-7, with 10 bases aligning to TRBD2. This CDR3 comprises 12 residues. The germline CDR1 and CDR2 sequences are ENHRY and SYGVKD. The junction had 3 bases not matched to a gene; V was cut back by 8 bases and J by 5 bases. CDR3 nucleotides: TGTGCCATCGGGACTAGCGACGACGAGCAGTACTTC. Encoded protein: CAIGTSDDEQYF.

This clonotype showed up many times. CDR3 sequence (DNA): TGTGCCAGCAGCTTAGCAGGGACGTTGGTTGCTTTCTTT. Its protein product is CASSLAGTLVAFF. This sequence joins TRBV7-8 and TRBJ1-1; D is perhaps TRBD1 (5 bases). Germline V gene sequence: CDR1 SGHVS, CDR2 FQNEAQ. Between the trimmed V and J ends, which lost 0 bases and 11 bases, there was a span of 13 bases. This CDR3 is built from 13 residues.

This clonotype was seen many times. This chain links TRBV5-1 with TRBJ2-2, with 7 bases fitting TRBD2. Per the germline V gene, CDR1 is SGHRS and CDR2 is YFSETQ. CDR3 length equals 18 residues. J gave up 7 bases and V 0 bases, and 15 bases lay outside the gene matches. CDR3 protein: CASSLGVRAGRNVGELFF. As DNA, the CDR3 is TGCGCCAGCAGCTTGGGTGTCCGGGCCGGGAGGAATGTCGGGGAGCTGTTTTTT.

This chain uses TRBV20-1 with TRBJ1-1; D is unresolved. Germline lookup yields CDR1 DFQATT and CDR2 SNEGSKA (reference sequence). With 6 bases removed from V and 0 bases from J, the gap between germline ends came to 14 bases. This CDR3 comprises 14 residues. For the CDR3, the DNA is TGCAGTGCCGCTCAAGACCGTCTGAACACTGAAGCTTTCTTT. This encodes CSAAQDRLNTEAFF.

In its sample, this clonotype was seen many times. The chain links TRBV20-1 to TRBJ1-1; 9 bases fit TRBD1. Germline loops: CDR1 DFQATT, CDR2 SNEGSKA (reference sequence). There are 14 residues in the CDR3. V trimming: 7 bases; J trimming: 8 bases; junction bases outside the gene matches: 14. CDR3: CSVPLGQGGVEAFF. As DNA, the CDR3 is TGCAGTGTCCCCCTGGGACAGGGAGGGGTAGAAGCTTTCTTT.

This clonotype was detected ten times or more. This chain links TRBV6-1 with TRBJ2-7; D is perhaps TRBD2 (6 bases). The CDR3 spans 13 residues. Trimming stripped 6 bases from V and 0 bases from J, with 9 bases between. Looked up from germline, CDR1 is MNHNS and CDR2 is SASEGT. The CDR3 bases are TGTGCCAGCAGGGAGGGCTACTCCTACGAGCAGTACGTC. Its translation: CASREGYSYEQYV.

This clonotype occurred many times. V usage is TRBV29-1 and J usage is TRBJ1-6; D gene ambiguous. This CDR3 has 13 amino acids. Deletions cut 6 bases from V and 6 bases from J, with 12 bases between. Germline V CDR1 and CDR2: SQVTM, ANQGSEA. DNA of the CDR3: TGCAGCGTCGTGGTAGACCTTAATTCACCCCTCCACTTT. Protein product: CSVVVDLNSPLHF.

This clonotype was observed many times. The V and J genes are TRBV4-2 and TRBJ2-4, with 7 bases fitting TRBD2. This CDR3 comprises 16 residues. The J segment lost 1 base and the V segment lost 4 bases, leaving 7 bases of the junction unmatched. Germline values: CDR1 LGHNA, CDR2 YNFKEQ. The CDR3 DNA follows: TGTGCCAGCAGCCCCGGGGGGAGAAGGGCCAAAAACATTCAGTACTTC. It encodes CASSPGGRRAKNIQYF.

The gene calls are TRBV29-1 and TRBJ2-1, with TRBD1 matching 10 bases. V lost 4 bases and J lost 1; bases outside the gene matches: 13. Germline CDR1 is SQVTM and CDR2 is ANQGSEA. The CDR3 extends over 18 amino acids. The CDR3 bases are TGCAGCGTTGGGGAGTGGGGACAGGGGACAAGGTCCTACAATGAGCAGTTCTTC. This gives the protein CSVGEWGQGTRSYNEQFF.

At least ten counts were recorded for this clonotype. This rearrangement joins TRBV5-1 to TRBJ2-1; 8 bases map to TRBD1. The CDR3 has 15 amino acids. V lost 1 base, J lost 12 bases, and 12 bases stayed unmatched. From germline, CDR1 is SGHRS and CDR2 YFSETQ. CDR3 protein: CASSLSFDRGTGQFF. The CDR3 nucleotides read TGCGCCAGCAGCTTGTCGTTCGATAGGGGGACAGGGCAGTTCTTC.

Many counts were recorded for this clonotype. This sequence joins TRBV11-1 and TRBJ2-7, with D perhaps TRBD2 (6 bases). The V and J ends lost 4 bases and 5 bases respectively, with 15 bases between them. The CDR3 spans 14 residues. The germline V gene has CDR1 SGHAT and CDR2 FQDESV (reference sequence). CDR3 nucleotides: TGTGCCAGCAGCTGGGCGGGGCCCGTGAACGAGCAGTACTTC. Translation gives CASSWAGPVNEQYF. Using reference TRBV11-1 and TRBJ2-7 for the parts outside the CDR3, the full variable domain is EAEVAQSPRYKITEKSQAVAFWCDPISGHATLYWYRQILGQGPELLVQFQDESVVDDSQLPKDRFSAERLKGVDSTLKIQPAELGDSAMYLCASSWAGPVNEQYFGPGTRLTVT.

This sequence joins TRBV19 and TRBJ2-1, with no clear D. CDR3 length: 13 amino acids. CDR1 is LNHDA, CDR2 SQIVND, per germline (reference sequence). With 5 bases removed from V and 10 bases from J, the gap between germline ends came to 15 bases. The CDR3 DNA is TGTGCCAGTAGTTGGTACACCACTAAAGAGCAGTTCTTC. Amino acid sequence: CASSWYTTKEQFF.

This clonotype was observed at least ten times. V usage is TRBV3-1 and J usage is TRBJ2-2, with D unclear. This CDR3 contains 12 residues. Germline V gives CDR1 LGHDT, CDR2 YNNKEL (reference sequence). Trimming cost V 0 bases and J 9 bases, with 5 bases left between them. The CDR3 protein is CASSQEGRELFF. The DNA for the CDR3 is TGTGCCAGCAGCCAAGAAGGCCGGGAGCTGTTTTTT.

This clonotype was detected ten times or more. This rearrangement joins TRBV7-3 to TRBJ2-2; 8 nucleotides agree with TRBD2. V dropped 8 bases and J dropped 2; count of bases not matched to a gene: 4. This CDR3 comprises 14 residues. Per the germline V gene, CDR1 is SGHTA and CDR2 is FQGTGA. The CDR3 coding sequence is TGTGCCAGCGGACTAGCAGCAAACACCGGGGAGCTGTTTTTT. Translated, it gives CASGLAANTGELFF. Drawing the rest from reference TRBV7-3 and TRBJ2-2, the complete variable domain is GAGVSQTPSNKVTEKGKYVELRCDPISGHTALYWYRQSLGQGPEFLIYFQGTGAADDSGLPNDRFFAVRPEGSVSTLKIQRTERGDSAVYLCASGLAANTGELFFGEGSRLTVL.

There are many counts of this clonotype. The chain uses TRBV5-1 and TRBJ2-5, with TRBD1 as a possible D gene (5 bases). Germline values: CDR1 SGHRS, CDR2 YFSETQ. This CDR3 contains 12 residues. Trimming removed 7 bases at V and 5 bases at J, with 12 bases between. CDR3 sequence: CASRDSLETQYF. CDR3 nucleotide sequence: TGCGCCAGCCGAGACAGCCTGGAGACCCAGTACTTC.

This clonotype was seen many times. The CDR3 bases are TGTGCCAGCAGCTTAGTGGGGCGGGGCTACAATGAGCAGTTCTTC. Amino acid sequence: CASSLVGRGYNEQFF. The chain is built from TRBV7-9 and TRBJ2-1, with D perhaps matching TRBD2 (6 bases). Per the germline V gene, CDR1 is SEHNR and CDR2 is FQNEAQ (reference sequence). The CDR3 has 15 residues. Trimming cost V 1 base and J 3 bases, with 10 bases left between them.

This clonotype came up many times. The chain recombines TRBV27 with TRBJ1-5; possibly TRBD1 for D (5 bases). Germline loops: CDR1 MNHEY, CDR2 SMNVEV (reference sequence). There are 15 residues in the CDR3. V was trimmed by 6 bases and J by 4 bases, leaving 16 bases between them. The CDR3 reads CASSPRVVGNQPQHF. CDR3 nucleotide sequence: TGTGCCAGCAGCCCCAGGGTCGTAGGTAATCAGCCCCAGCATTTT.